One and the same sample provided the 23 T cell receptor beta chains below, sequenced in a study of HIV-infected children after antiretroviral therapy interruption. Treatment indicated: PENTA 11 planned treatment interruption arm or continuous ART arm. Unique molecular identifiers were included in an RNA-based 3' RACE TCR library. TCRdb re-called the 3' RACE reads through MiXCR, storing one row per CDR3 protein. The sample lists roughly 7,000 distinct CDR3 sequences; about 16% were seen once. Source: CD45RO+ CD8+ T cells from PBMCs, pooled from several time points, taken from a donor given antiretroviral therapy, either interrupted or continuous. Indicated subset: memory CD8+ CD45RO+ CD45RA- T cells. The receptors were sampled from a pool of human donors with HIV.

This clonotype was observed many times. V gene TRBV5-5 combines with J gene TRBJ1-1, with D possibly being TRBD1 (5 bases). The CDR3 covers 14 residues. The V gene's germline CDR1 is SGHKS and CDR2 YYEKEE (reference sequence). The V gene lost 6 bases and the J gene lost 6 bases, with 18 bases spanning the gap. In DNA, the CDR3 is TGTGCCAGCACCAAAGATACAGGAACTGCTGAAGCTTTCTTT. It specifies CASTKDTGTAEAFF.

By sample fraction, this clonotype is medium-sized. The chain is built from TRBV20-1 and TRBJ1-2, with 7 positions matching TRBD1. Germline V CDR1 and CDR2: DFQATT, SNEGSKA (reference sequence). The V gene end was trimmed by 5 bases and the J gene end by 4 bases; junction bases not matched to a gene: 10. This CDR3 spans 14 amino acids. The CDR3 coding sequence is TGCAGTGCTTTTGGACAGGATCAACCCTATGGCTACACCTTC. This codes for CSAFGQDQPYGYTF.

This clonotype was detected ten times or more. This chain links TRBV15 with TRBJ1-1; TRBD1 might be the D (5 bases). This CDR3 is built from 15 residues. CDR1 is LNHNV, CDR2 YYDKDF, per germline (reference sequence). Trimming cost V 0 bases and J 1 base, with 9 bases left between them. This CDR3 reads CATSRDLGTNTEAFF. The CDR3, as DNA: TGTGCCACCAGCAGAGATTTGGGGACGAACACTGAAGCTTTCTTT.

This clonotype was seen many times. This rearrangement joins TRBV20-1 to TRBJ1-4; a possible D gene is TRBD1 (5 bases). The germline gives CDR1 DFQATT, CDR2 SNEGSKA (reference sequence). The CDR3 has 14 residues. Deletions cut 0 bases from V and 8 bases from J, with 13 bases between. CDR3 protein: CSARDLTGGEKLFF. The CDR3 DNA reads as TGCAGTGCTAGAGATCTTACAGGAGGGGAAAAACTGTTTTTT.

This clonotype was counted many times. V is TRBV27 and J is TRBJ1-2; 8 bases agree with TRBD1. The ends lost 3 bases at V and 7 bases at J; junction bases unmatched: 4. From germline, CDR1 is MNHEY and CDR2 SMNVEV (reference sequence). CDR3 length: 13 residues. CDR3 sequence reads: CASSLDRVVGYTF. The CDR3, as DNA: TGTGCCAGCAGTTTGGACAGGGTAGTTGGCTACACCTTC.

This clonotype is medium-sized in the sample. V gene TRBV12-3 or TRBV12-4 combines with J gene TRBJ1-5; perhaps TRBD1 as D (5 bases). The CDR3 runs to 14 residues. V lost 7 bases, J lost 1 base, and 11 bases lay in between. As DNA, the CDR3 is TGTGCCAGCACCCCGGGGGGGAGCAATCAGCCCCAGCATTTT. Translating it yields CASTPGGSNQPQHF.

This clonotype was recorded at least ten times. The CDR3 loop is CASSEYEAFF. DNA of the CDR3: TGTGCCAGCAGCGAGTACGAAGCTTTCTTT. The chain links TRBV7-9 to TRBJ1-1, with D uncertain. Germline CDR1 is SEHNR and CDR2 is FQNEAQ (reference sequence). With 5 bases removed from V and 8 bases from J, the gap between germline ends came to 6 bases. The CDR3 length is 10 residues.

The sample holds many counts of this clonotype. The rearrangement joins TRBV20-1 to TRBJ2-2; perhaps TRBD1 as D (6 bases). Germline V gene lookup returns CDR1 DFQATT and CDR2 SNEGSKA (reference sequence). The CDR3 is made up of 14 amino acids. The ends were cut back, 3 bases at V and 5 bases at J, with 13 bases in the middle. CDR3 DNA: TGCAGTGCTAGTCAGGGGCAACGGACCGGGGAGCTGTTTTTT. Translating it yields CSASQGQRTGELFF.

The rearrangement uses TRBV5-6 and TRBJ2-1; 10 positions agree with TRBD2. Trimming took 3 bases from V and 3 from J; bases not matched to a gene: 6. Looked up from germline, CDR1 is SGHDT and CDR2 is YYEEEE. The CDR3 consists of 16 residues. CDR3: CASSYVGTSVYNEQFF. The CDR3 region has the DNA TGTGCCAGCAGCTATGTGGGGACTAGCGTCTACAATGAGCAGTTCTTC.

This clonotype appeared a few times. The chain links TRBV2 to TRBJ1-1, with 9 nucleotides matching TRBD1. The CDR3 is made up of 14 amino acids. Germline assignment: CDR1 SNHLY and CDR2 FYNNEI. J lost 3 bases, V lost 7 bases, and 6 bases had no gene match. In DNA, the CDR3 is TGTGCCAGCATTCTGGGACAGGGACACACTGAAGCTTTCTTT. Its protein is CASILGQGHTEAFF.

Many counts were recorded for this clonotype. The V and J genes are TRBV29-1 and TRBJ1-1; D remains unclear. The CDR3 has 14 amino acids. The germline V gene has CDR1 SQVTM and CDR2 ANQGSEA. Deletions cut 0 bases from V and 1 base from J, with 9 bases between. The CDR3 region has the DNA TGCAGCGTTGAAGATAAGGATAGGAACACTGAAGCTTTCTTT. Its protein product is CSVEDKDRNTEAFF.

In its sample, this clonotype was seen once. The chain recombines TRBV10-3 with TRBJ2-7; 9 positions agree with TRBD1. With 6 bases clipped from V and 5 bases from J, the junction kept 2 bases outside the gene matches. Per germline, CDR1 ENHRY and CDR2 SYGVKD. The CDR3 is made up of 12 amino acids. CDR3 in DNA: TGTGCCATCAGGGGACAGGGCCACGAGCAGTACTTC. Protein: CAIRGQGHEQYF.

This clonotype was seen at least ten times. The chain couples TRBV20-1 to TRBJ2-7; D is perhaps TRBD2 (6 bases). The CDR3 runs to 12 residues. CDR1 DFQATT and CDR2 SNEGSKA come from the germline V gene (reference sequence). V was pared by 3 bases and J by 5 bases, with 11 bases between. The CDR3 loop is CSASRLDHEQYF. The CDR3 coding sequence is TGCAGTGCTAGCAGACTAGACCACGAGCAGTACTTC.

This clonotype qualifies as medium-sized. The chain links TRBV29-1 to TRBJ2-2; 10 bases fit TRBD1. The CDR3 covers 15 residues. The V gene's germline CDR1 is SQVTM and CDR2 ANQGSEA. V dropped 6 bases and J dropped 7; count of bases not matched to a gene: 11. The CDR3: CSVRPDRGRIGELFF. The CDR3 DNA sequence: TGCAGCGTCCGACCCGACAGGGGGCGAATCGGGGAGCTGTTTTTT.

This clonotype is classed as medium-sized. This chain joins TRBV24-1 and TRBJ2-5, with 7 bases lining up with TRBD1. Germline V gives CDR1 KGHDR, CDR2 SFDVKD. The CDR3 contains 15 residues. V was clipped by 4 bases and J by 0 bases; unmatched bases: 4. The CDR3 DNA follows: TGTGCCACCAGTGACCAGGGGACAGACCAAGAGACCCAGTACTTC. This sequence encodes CATSDQGTDQETQYF.

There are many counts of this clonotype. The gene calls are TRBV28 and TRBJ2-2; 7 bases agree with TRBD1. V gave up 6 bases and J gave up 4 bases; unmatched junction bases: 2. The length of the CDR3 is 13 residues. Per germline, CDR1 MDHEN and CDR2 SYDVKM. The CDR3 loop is CASSRQGTGELFF. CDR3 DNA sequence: TGTGCCAGCAGCAGACAGGGCACCGGGGAGCTGTTTTTT.

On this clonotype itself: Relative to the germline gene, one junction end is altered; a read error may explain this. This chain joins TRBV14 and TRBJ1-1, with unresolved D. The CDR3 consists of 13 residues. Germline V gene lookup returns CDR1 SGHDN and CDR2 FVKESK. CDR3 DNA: TGTGCCAGCAGACAAGAAATGAACACTGAAGCTTTCTTT. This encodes CASRQEMNTEAFF.

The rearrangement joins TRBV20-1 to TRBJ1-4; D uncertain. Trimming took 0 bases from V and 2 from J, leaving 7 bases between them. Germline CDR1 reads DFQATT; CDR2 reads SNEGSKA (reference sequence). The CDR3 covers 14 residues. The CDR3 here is CSARDTSTNEKLFF. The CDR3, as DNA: TGCAGTGCTAGAGACACGAGCACTAATGAAAAACTGTTTTTT.

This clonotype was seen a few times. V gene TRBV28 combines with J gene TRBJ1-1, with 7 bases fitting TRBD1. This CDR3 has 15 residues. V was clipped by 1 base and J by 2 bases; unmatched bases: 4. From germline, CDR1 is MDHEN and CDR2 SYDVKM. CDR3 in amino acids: CASSLLAGGNTEAFF. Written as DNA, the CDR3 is TGTGCCAGCAGTTTATTGGCAGGGGGTAACACTGAAGCTTTCTTT. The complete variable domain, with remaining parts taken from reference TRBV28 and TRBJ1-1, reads DVKVTQSSRYLVKRTGEKVFLECVQDMDHENMFWYRQDPGLGLRLIYFSYDVKMKEKGDIPEGYSVSREKKERFSLILESASTNQTSMYLCASSLLAGGNTEAFFGQGTRLTVV.

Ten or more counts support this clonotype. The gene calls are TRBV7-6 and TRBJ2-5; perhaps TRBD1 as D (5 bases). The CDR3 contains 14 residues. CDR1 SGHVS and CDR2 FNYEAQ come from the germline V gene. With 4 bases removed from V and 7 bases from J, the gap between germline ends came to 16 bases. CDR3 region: CASSSLRQRPTQYF. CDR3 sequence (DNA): TGTGCCAGCAGCTCCCTTAGACAGAGACCGACCCAGTACTTC.

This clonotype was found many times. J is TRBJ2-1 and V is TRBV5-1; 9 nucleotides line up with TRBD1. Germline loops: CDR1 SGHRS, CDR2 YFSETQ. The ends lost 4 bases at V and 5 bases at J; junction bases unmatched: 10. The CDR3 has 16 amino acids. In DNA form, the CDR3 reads TGCGCCAGCAGCGCGGGACAGGGTTTGGGCAACAATGAGCAGTTCTTC. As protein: CASSAGQGLGNNEQFF.

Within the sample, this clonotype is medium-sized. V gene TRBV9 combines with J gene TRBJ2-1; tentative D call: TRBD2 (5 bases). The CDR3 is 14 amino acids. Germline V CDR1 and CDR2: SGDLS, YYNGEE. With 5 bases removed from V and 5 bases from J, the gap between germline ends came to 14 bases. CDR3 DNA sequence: TGTGCCAGCAGAATGAGTGACGGGGACAATGAGCAGTTCTTC. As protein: CASRMSDGDNEQFF.

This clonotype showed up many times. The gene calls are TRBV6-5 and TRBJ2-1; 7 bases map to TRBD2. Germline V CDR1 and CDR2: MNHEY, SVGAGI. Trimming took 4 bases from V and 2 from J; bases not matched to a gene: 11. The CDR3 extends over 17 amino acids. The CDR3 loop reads CASSSFLGGTPYNEQFF. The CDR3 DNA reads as TGTGCCAGCAGTTCTTTCCTCGGGGGGACGCCCTACAATGAGCAGTTCTTC.